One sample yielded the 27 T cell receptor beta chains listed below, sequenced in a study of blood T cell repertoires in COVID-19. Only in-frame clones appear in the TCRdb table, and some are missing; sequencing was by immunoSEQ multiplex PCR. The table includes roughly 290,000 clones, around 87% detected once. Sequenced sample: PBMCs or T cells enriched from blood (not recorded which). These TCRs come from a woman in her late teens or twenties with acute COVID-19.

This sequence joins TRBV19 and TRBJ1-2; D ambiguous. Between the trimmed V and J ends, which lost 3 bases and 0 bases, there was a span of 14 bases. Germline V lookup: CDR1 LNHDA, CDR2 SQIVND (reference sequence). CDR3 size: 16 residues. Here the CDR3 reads CASSIGGTLTNYGYTF. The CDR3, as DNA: TGTGCCAGTAGTATCGGCGGTACCCTCACTAACTATGGCTACACCTTC.

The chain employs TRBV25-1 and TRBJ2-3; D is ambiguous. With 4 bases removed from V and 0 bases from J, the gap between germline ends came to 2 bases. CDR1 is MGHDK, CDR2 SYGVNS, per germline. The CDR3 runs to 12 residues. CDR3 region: CASSASTDTQYF. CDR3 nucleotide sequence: TGTGCCAGCAGTGCGAGCACAGATACGCAGTATTTT.

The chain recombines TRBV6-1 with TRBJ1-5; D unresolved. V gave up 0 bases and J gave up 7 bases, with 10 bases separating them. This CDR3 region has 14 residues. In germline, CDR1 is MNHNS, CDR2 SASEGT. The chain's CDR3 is CASSEAWQLQPQHF. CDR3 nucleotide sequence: TGTGCCAGCAGTGAAGCGTGGCAGTTACAGCCCCAGCATTTT.

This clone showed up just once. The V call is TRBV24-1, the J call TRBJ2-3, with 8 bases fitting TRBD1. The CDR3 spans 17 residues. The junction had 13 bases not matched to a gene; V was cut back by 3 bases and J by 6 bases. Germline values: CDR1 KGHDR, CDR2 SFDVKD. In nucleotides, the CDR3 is TGTGCCACCAGTGATCCCAGACAGGGGTTAGCTTGGGATACGCAGTATTTT. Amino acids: CATSDPRQGLAWDTQYF.

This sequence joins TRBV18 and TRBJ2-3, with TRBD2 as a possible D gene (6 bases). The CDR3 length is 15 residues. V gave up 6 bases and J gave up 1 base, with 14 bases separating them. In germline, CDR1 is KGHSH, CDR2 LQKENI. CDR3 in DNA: TGTGCCAGCTCGCGGGACCCACTCGGCACAGATACGCAGTATTTT. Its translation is CASSRDPLGTDTQYF.

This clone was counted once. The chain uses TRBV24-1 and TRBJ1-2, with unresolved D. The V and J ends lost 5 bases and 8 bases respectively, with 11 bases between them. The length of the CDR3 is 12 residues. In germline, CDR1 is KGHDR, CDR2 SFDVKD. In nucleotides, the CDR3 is TGTGCCACCAGTGGTGGGCCTGGGGGCTACACCTTC. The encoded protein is CATSGGPGGYTF.

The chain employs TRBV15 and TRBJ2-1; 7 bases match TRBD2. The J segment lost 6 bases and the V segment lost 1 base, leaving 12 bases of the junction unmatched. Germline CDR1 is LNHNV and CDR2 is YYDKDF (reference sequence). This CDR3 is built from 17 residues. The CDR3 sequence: CATSRAFGAGYGNEQFF. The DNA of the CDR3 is TGTGCCACCAGCAGAGCCTTCGGAGCGGGATATGGCAATGAGCAGTTCTTC. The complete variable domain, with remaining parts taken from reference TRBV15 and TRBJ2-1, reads DAMVIQNPRYQVTQFGKPVTLSCSQTLNHNVMYWYQQKSSQAPKLLFHYYDKDFNNEADTPDNFQSRRPNTSFCFLDIRSPGLGDTAMYLCATSRAFGAGYGNEQFFGPGTRLTVL.

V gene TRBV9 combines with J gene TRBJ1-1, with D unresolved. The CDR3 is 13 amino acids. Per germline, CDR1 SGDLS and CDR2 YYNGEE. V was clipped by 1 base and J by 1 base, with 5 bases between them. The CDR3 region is CASSVTGNTEAFF. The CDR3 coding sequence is TGTGCCAGCAGCGTAACGGGGAACACTGAAGCTTTCTTT.

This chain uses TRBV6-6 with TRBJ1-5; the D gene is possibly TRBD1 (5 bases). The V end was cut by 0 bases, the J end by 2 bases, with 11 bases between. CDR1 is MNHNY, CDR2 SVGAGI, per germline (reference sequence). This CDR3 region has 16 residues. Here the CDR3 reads CASSYSGGYGNQPQHF. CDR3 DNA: TGTGCCAGCAGTTACTCCGGGGGGTATGGCAATCAGCCCCAGCATTTT.

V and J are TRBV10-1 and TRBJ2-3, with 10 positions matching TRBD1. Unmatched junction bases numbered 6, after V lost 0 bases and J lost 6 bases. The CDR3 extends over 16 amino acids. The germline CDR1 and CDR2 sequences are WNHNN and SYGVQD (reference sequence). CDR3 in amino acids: CASSESTDRGLDTQYF. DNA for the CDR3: TGCGCCAGCAGTGAGTCGACAGACAGGGGGCTTGATACGCAGTATTTT.

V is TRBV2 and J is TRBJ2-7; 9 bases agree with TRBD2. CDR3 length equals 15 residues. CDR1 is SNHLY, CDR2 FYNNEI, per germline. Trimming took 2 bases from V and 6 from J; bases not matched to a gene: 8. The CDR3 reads CASSERLAAGAEQYF. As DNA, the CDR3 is TGTGCCAGCAGTGAAAGACTAGCGGCTGGGGCCGAGCAGTACTTC.

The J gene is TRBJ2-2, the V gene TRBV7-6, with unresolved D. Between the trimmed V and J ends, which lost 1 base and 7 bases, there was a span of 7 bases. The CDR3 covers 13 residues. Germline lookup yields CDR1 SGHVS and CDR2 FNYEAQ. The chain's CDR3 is CASSLVADGELFF. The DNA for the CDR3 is TGTGCCAGCAGCTTAGTGGCAGACGGGGAGCTGTTTTTT.

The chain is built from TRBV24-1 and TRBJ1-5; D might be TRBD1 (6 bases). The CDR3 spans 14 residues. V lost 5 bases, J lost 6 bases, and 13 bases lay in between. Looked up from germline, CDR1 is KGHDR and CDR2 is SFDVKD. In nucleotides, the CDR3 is TGTGCCACCAGTGGAAGGGGGTTCGGTCAGCCCCAGCATTTT. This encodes CATSGRGFGQPQHF.

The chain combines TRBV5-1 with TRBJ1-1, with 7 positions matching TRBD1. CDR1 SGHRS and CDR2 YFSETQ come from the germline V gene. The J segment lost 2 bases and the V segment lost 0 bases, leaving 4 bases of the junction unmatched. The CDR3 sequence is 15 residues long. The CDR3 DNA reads TGCGCCAGCAGCTTGGAGGGGGCTTCCAACACTGAAGCTTTCTTT. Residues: CASSLEGASNTEAFF. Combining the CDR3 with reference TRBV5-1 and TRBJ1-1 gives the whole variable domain KAGVTQTPRYLIKTRGQQVTLSCSPISGHRSVSWYQQTPGQGLQFLFEYFSETQRNKGNFPGRFSGRQFSNSRSEMNVSTLELGDSALYLCASSLEGASNTEAFFGQGTRLTVV.

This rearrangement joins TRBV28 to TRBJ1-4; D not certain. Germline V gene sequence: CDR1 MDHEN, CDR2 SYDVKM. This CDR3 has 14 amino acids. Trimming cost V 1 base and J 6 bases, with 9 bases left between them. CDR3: CASSLSVFYEKLFF. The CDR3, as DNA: TGTGCCAGCAGTTTATCAGTGTTCTATGAAAAACTGTTTTTT.

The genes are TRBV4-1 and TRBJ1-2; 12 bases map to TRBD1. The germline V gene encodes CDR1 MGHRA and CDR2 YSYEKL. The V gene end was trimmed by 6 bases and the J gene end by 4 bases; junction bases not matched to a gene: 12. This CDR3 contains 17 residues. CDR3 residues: CASRQPGQGARGYGYTF. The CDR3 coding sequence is TGCGCCAGCAGACAACCGGGACAGGGGGCGCGCGGCTATGGCTACACCTTC.

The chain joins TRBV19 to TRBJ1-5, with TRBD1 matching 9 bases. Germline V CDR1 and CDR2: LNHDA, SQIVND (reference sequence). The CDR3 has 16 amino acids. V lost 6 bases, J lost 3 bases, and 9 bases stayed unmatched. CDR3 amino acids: CASRLQGAPANQPQHF. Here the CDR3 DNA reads TGTGCCAGTAGGCTACAGGGGGCCCCCGCCAATCAGCCCCAGCATTTT.

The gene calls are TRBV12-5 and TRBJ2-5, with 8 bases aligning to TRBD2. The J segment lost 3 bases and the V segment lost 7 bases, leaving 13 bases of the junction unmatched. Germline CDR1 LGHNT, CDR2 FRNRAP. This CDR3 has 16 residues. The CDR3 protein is CASAEGSGRYEETQYF. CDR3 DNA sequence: TGTGCTAGTGCCGAAGGGAGCGGGAGATATGAAGAGACCCAGTACTTC.

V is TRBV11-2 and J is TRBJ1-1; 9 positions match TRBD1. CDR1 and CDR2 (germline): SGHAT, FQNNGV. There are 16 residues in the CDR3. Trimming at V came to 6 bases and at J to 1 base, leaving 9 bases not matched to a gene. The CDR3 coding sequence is TGTGCCAGCAGAAATTTCGGGACAGGGACGAACACTGAAGCTTTCTTT. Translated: CASRNFGTGTNTEAFF.

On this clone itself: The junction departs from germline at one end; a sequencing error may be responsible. The CDR3 protein is CASSLAGTNTGELFF. The CDR3 DNA follows: TGTGCTAGCAGCTTAGCGGGGACAAACACCGGGGAGCTGTTTTTT. The genes are TRBV7-7 and TRBJ2-2; 8 positions match TRBD2. The CDR3 covers 15 residues. The V gene's germline CDR1 is SSHAT and CDR2 FNYEAQ (reference sequence).

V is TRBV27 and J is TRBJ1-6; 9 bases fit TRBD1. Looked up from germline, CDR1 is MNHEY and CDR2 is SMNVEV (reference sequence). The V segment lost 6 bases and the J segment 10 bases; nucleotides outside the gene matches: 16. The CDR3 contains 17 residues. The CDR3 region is CASREWGQGTSASPLHF. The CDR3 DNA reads TGTGCCAGCAGGGAGTGGGGACAGGGAACCTCGGCCTCACCCCTCCACTTT.

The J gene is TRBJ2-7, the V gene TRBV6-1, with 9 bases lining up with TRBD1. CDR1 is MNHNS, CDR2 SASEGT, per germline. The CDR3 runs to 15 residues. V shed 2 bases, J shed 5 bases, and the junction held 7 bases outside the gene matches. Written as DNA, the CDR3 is TGTGCCAGCAGTGAATGGGGGACAGGGCAGAACGAGCAGTACTTC. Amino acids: CASSEWGTGQNEQYF.

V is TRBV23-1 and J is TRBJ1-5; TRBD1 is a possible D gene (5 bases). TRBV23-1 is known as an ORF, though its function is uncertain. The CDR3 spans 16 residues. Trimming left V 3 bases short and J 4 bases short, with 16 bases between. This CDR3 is CASSQSTVVRNQPQHF. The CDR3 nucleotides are TGCGCCAGCAGTCAGTCGACAGTTGTTAGGAATCAGCCCCAGCATTTT.

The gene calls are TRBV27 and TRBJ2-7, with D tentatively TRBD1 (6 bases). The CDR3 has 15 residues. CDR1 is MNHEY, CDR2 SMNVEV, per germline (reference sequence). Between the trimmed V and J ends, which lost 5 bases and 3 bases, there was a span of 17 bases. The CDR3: CASSKQGLLNYEQYF. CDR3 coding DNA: TGTGCCAGCAGTAAACAGGGTCTACTTAACTACGAGCAGTACTTC.

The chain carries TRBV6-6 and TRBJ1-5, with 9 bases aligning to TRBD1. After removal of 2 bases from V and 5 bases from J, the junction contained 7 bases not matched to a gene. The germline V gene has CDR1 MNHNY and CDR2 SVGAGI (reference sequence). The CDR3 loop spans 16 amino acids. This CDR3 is CASSYPGQGVDQPQHF. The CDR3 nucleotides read TGTGCCAGCAGTTACCCGGGACAGGGTGTGGATCAGCCCCAGCATTTT.

The CDR3 here is CASSPGHFSGNTIYF. In DNA form, the CDR3 reads TGTGCCAGCAGTCCGGGACATTTCTCTGGAAACACCATATATTTT. The gene calls are TRBV27 and TRBJ1-3, with TRBD1 as a possible D gene (6 bases). The CDR3 runs 15 residues. V was clipped by 5 bases and J by 0 bases, with 11 bases between them. Per germline, CDR1 MNHEY and CDR2 SMNVEV (reference sequence).

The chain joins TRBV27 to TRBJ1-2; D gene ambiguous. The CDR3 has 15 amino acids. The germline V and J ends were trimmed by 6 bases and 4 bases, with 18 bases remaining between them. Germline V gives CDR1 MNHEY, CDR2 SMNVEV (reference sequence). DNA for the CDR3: TGTGCCAGCAGGCGTACAGCTTCGCCTTCCTATGGCTACACCTTC. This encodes CASRRTASPSYGYTF.